The clone carrying this TCR beta chain was found many times. Its antigen is currently unknown. The CDR3 runs 18 residues. V lost 5 bases and J lost 5; bases outside the gene matches: 9. Germline V gene sequence: CDR1 SGHTA, CDR2 FQGNSA. One heparinised draw of blood, averaging about 110 mL, came from each donor. CD45RO/CCR7/CD25/CD127/CD95/CD27 sorting isolated CD4+ naive, central memory, regulatory and stem cell-like memory cells. These data originate in a study of beta chain features in type 1 diabetes. Broader study findings: VDJ junctions in type 1 diabetes patients carried more deletions and fewer insertions.

Investigators reverse transcribed all isolated RNA, so they sequenced expressed TCRB transcripts. Sequenced naive, central memory and regulatory T cell samples produced an average of about 3.57 million reads. Some clones are missing from TCRdb's copy, which holds only in-frame ones; the method was immunoSEQ multiplex PCR. The sample lists around 340,000 clones, less than 10% occurring once. This clonotype was obtained from a woman aged 18-35 years in good health. The chain is built from TRBV7-2 and TRBJ2-1; 16 bases map to TRBD2. Sequenced: central memory CD4+ T cells from blood. In DNA form, the CDR3 reads TGTGCCAGCAGCGAGGGGACTAGCGGGAGGGCGACGAACAATGAGCAGTTCTTC. Amino acid sequence: CASSEGTSGRATNNEQFF. Full variable domain (remainder filled in from reference TRBV7-2 and TRBJ2-1): GAGVSQSPSNKVTEKGKDVELRCDPISGHTALYWYRQSLGQGLEFLIYFQGNSAPDKSGLPSDRFSAERTGGSVSTLTIQRTQQEDSAVYLCASSEGTSGRATNNEQFFGPGTRLTVL.